A selection of T cell receptor beta chains follows, all from one sample in a study of blood T cell repertoires in COVID-19. The assay was immunoSEQ multiplex PCR, and TCRdb's table has in-frame clones only and misses some. The sample has about 150,000 clones, about 85% seen once. Sequences were obtained from peripheral blood. These receptors came from a man between 65 and 85 years old who had recovered from COVID-19. CDR3s include the opening cysteine and the closing phenylalanine or tryptophan. The D gene is left open where the match is weak. Clone size is stated in some rows and not others, as once, few, many or a class when expanded.

j_call,clone_size,v_call,d_call,cdr3_nt,cdr3_aa
TRBJ1-1,-,TRBV5-4,TRBD1,TGTGCCAGCAGCTTGGCAGGGGGCGCGGACACTGAAGCTTTCTTT,CASSLAGGADTEAFF
TRBJ2-5,-,TRBV2,-,TGTGCCAGCAGTGTACAGATCCAAGAGACCCAGTACTTC,CASSVQIQETQYF
TRBJ2-1,-,TRBV5-5,-,TGTGCCAGCAGTCGTTGGTCATCACAATTAAGCAATGAGCAGTTCTTC,CASSRWSSQLSNEQFF
TRBJ2-6,-,TRBV5-5,TRBD1,TGTGCCAGCAGCTTGGGGCCAGGGGGCAGCTCTGGGGCCAACGTCCTGACTTTC,CASSLGPGGSSGANVLTF
TRBJ2-2,once,TRBV7-8,TRBD1,TGTGCCAGCAGCTTACGGGACAGGGGTACCGGGGAGCTGTTTTTT,CASSLRDRGTGELFF
TRBJ1-4,-,TRBV5-1,TRBD1,TGCGCCAGCAGCTTCACTGACAGGGGGACTAATGAAAAACTGTTTTTT,CASSFTDRGTNEKLFF
TRBJ2-1,-,TRBV29-1,TRBD2,TGCAGCGTTGCGGGACAGGGTCGGACTAGCGGGAGGCTCTACAATGAGCAGTTCTTC,CSVAGQGRTSGRLYNEQFF
TRBJ2-1,-,TRBV5-4,TRBD2,TGTGCCAGCAGCTTGGACCTAGCGGGAGTGGAGCAGTTCTTC,CASSLDLAGVEQFF
TRBJ2-1,-,TRBV5-1,TRBD2,TGCGCCAGCAGCTTACTACTAGCGGGGGGGATCAATGAGCAGTTCTTC,CASSLLLAGGINEQFF
TRBJ2-1,-,TRBV19,-,TGTGCCAGTAGTATACCCTCGATGAGGTCGCAGTTCTTC,CASSIPSMRSQFF
TRBJ2-7,-,TRBV5-6,TRBD2,TGTGCCAGCAGCTCCGGACTAGCTCGCGAGCAGTACTTC,CASSSGLAREQYF
TRBJ1-4,-,TRBV5-6,-,TGTGCCAGCGCCTGGGGGGCAACTAATGAAAAACTGTTTTTT,CASAWGATNEKLFF
TRBJ1-4,-,TRBV28,-,TGTGCCAGCAGTTTAGGCGGGGACCAAGGGAAACTGTTTTTT,CASSLGGDQGKLFF
TRBJ1-3,few,TRBV6-6,TRBD1,TGTGCCAGCGGGGGACAGGGGGCTGTCTCTGGAAACACCATATATTTT,CASGGQGAVSGNTIYF
TRBJ2-3,-,TRBV27,TRBD2,TGTGCCAGCAGTTTATCGATCACGGGGGGTAGCCCAGATACGCAGTATTTT,CASSLSITGGSPDTQYF
TRBJ2-3,-,TRBV15,TRBD1,TGTGCCACCAGCAGAGATGGGGGACAGGCCACAGATACGCAGTATTTT,CATSRDGGQATDTQYF